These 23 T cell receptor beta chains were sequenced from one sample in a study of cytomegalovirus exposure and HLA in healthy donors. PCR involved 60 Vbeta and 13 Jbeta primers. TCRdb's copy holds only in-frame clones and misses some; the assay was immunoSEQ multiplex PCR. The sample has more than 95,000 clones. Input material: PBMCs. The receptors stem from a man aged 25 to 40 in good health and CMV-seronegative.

The DNA for the CDR3 is TGCGCCAGCAGCGGGGACAGGGAGGGCTACACCTTC. Its translation: CASSGDREGYTF. The chain couples TRBV5-1 to TRBJ1-2; 9 bases match TRBD1. Unmatched junction bases numbered 3, after V lost 4 bases and J lost 8 bases. CDR3 length: 12 residues. Germline-derived CDR1 and CDR2 are SGHRS and YFSETQ.

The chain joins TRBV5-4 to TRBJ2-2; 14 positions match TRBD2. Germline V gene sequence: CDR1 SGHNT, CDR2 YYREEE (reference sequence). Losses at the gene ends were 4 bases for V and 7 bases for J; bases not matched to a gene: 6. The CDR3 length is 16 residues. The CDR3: CASSGGLAGAVGELFF. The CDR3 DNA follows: TGTGCCAGCAGCGGGGGACTAGCGGGAGCTGTCGGGGAGCTGTTTTTT.

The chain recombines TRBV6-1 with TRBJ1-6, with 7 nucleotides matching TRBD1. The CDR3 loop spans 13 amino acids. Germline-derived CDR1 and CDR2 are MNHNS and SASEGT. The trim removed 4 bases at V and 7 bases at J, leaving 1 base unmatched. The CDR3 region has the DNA TGTGCCAGCAGTGGGACAGGCAATTCACCCCTCCACTTT. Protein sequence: CASSGTGNSPLHF.

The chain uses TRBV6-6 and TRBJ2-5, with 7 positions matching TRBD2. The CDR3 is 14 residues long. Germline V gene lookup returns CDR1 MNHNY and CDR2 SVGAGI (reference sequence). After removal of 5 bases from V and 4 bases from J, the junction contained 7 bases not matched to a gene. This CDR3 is CASSRVAGVETQYF. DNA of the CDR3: TGTGCCAGCAGTCGGGTGGCGGGAGTAGAGACCCAGTACTTC.

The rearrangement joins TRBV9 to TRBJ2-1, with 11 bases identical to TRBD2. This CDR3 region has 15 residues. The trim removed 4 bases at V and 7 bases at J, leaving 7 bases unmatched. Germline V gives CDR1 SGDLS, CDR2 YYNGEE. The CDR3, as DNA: TGTGCCAGCAGCCTCACTAGCGGGAGTGGGAATGAGCAGTTCTTC. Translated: CASSLTSGSGNEQFF.

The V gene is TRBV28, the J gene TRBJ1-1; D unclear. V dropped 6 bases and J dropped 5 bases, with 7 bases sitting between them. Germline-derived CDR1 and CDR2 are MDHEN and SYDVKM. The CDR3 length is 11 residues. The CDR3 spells CASSVRTEAFF. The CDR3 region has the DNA TGTGCCAGCAGCGTGCGGACTGAAGCTTTCTTT.

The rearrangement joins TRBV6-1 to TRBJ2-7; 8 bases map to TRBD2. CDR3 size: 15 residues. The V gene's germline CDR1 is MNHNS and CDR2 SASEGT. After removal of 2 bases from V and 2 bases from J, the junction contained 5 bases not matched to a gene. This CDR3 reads CASSEPSGRAYEQYF. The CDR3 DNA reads TGTGCCAGCAGTGAACCGAGCGGGAGAGCCTACGAGCAGTACTTC.

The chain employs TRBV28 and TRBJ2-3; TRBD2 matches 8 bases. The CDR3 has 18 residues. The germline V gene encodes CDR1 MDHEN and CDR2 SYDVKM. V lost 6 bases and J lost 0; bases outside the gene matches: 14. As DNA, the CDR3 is TGTGCCAGCAGCCGGGGGGGGCTATCTAGAACTAGCACAGATACGCAGTATTTT. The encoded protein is CASSRGGLSRTSTDTQYF.

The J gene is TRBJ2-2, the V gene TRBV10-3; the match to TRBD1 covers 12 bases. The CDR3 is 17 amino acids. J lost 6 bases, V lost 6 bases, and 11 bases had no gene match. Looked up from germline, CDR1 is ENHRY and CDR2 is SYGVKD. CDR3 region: CAISENSGTGGSGELFF. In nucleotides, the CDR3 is TGTGCCATCAGCGAAAACAGCGGGACAGGGGGCTCCGGGGAGCTGTTTTTT.

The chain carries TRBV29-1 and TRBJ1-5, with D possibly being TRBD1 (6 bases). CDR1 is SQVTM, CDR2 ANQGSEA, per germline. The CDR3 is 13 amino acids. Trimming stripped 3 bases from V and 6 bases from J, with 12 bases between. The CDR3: CSVDRGKGQPQHF. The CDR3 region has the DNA TGCAGCGTTGATAGGGGGAAGGGTCAGCCCCAGCATTTT.

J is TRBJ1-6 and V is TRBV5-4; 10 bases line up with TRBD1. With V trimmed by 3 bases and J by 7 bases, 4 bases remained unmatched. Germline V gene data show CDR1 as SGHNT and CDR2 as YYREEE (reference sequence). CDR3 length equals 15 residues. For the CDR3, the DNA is TGTGCCAGCAGCTGGATGACAGGGGGCAATTCACCCCTCCACTTT. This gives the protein CASSWMTGGNSPLHF.

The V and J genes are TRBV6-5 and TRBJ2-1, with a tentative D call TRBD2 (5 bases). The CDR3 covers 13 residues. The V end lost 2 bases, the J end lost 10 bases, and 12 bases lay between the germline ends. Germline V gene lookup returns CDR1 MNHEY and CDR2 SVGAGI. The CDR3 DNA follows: TGTGCCAGCAGTTACCCCGTCTCGGGGGAGCAGTTCTTC. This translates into CASSYPVSGEQFF.

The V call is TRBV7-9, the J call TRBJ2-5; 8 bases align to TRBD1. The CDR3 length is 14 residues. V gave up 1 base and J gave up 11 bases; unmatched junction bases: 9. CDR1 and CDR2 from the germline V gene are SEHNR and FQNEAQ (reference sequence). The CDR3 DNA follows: TGTGCCAGCAGCTTAGGATACAGGGGGGTTGAGCAGTACTTC. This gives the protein CASSLGYRGVEQYF.

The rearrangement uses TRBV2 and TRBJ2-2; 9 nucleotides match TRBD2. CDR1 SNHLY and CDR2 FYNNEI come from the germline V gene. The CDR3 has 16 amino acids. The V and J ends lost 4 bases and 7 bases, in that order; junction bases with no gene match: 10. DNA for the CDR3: TGTGCCAGCAGTGTTACGGCGGGAGGGTTGAACGGGGAGCTGTTTTTT. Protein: CASSVTAGGLNGELFF.

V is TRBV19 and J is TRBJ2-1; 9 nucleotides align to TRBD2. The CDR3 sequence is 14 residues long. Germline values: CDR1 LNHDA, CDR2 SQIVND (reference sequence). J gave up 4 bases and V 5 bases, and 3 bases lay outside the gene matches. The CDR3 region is CASSSREGYNEQFF. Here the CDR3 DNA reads TGTGCCAGTAGTTCGCGGGAGGGGTACAATGAGCAGTTCTTC.

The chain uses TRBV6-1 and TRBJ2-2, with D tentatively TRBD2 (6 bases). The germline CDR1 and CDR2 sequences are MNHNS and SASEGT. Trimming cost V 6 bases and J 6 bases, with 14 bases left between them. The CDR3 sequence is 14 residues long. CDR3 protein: CASSRSPGAGELFF. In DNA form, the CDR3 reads TGTGCCAGCAGCCGATCCCCGGGGGCCGGGGAGCTGTTTTTT.

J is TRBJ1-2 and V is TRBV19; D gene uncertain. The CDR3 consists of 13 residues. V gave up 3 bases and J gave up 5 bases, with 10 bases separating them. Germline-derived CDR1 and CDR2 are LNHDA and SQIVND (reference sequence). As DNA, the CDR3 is TGTGCCAGTAGTATTTCGGTATTATATGGCTACACCTTC. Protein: CASSISVLYGYTF.

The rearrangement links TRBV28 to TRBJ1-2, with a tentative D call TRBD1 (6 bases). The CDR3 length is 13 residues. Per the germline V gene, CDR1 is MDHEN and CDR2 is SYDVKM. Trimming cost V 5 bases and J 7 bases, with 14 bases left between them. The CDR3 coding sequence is TGTGCCAGCAGTCCCTACAGGGAAGCTGGCTACACCTTC. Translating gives CASSPYREAGYTF.

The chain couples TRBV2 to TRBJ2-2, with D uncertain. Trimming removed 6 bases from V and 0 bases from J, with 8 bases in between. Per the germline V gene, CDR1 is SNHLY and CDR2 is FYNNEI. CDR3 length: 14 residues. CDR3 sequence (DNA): TGTGCCAGCAGCTGGGCAGCGAACACCGGGGAGCTGTTTTTT. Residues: CASSWAANTGELFF.

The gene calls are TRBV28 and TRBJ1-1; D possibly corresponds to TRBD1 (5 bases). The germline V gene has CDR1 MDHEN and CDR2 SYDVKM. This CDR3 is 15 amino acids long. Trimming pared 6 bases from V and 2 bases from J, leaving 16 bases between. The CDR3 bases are TGTGCCAGCAGCCAAGGAGGGGTTTTCAACACTGAAGCTTTCTTT. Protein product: CASSQGGVFNTEAFF.

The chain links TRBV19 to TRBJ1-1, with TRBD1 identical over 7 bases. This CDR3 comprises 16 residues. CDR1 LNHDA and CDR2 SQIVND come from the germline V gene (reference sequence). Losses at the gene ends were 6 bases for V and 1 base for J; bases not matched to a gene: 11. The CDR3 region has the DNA TGTGCCAGTAGGGTGACGTCAGGGGGTCCGAACACTGAAGCTTTCTTT. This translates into CASRVTSGGPNTEAFF.

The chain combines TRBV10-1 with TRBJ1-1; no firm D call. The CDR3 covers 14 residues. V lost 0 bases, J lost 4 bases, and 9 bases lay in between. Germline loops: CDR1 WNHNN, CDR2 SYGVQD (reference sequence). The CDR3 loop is CASSESGRGTEAFF. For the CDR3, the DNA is TGCGCCAGCAGTGAGTCGGGTCGGGGCACTGAAGCTTTCTTT.

The CDR3 sequence is CASSPQGVGDTQYF. DNA of the CDR3: TGTGCCAGCAGCCCCCAAGGAGTCGGTGATACGCAGTATTTT. The chain has TRBV7-9 and TRBJ2-3, with D unclear. CDR3 size: 14 residues. From germline, CDR1 is SEHNR and CDR2 FQNEAQ (reference sequence). V was pared by 5 bases and J by 6 bases, with 15 bases between. Drawing the rest from reference TRBV7-9 and TRBJ2-3, the complete variable domain is DTGVSQNPRHKITKRGQNVTFRCDPISEHNRLYWYRQTLGQGPEFLTYFQNEAQLEKSRLLSDRFSAERPKGSFSTLEIQRTEQGDSAMYLCASSPQGVGDTQYFGPGTRLTVL.